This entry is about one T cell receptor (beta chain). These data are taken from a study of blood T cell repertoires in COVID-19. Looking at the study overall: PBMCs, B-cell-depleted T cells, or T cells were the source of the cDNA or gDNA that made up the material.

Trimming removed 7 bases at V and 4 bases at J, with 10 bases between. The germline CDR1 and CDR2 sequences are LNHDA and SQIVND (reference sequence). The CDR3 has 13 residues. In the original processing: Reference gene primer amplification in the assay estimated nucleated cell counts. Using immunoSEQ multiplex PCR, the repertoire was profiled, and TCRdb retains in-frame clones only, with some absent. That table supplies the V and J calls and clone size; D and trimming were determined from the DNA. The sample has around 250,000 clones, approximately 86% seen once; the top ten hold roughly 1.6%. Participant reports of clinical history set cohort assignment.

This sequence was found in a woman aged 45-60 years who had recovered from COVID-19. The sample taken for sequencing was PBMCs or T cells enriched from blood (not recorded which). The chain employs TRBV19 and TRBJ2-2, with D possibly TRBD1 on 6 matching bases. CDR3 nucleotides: TGTGCCAGTACAGGGGAGTTCACCGGGGAGCTGTTTTTT. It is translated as CASTGEFTGELFF.